This T cell receptor beta chain originates from a study of Graves' ophthalmopathy and Graves' hyperthyroidism. The TCR beta CDR3 regions underwent amplification from RNA transcripts. HTBI primers were employed in first-round RT-PCR, then a second-round multiplex PCR followed. Via MiXCR, TCRdb re-called the multiplex PCR reads, giving one row per CDR3 protein. This sample yields about 740,000 distinct CDR3 sequences, of which 40% are seen a single time; roughly 45% belongs to the top ten. This clonotype was counted a few times. Each diagnosis was determined on the basis of clinical symptoms, serum thyroxine, TRAb, thyroid ultrasound and orbital computed tomography. Input material: peripheral blood. This sequence originates from an adult man with Graves' ophthalmopathy.

In nucleotides, the CDR3 is TGTGCCAGCAGCCAGCCGGGACAGAGAGAAGCTTTCTTT. Protein product: CASSQPGQREAFF. This rearrangement joins TRBV7-9 to TRBJ1-1; 7 nucleotides agree with TRBD1. Germline assignment: CDR1 SEHNR and CDR2 FQNEAQ (reference sequence). V was pared by 5 bases and J by 8 bases, with 8 bases of the junction left unmatched. The CDR3 totals 13 residues.